Here is one T cell receptor (beta chain) with its context. What it binds is not known. The CDR3 runs 16 residues. V shed 5 bases, J shed 2 bases, and the junction held 7 bases outside the gene matches. Germline V gene lookup returns CDR1 SEHNR and CDR2 FQNEAQ (reference sequence). The data were taken from a study of T cells after posttransplantation cyclophosphamide. The protocol was immunoSEQ multiplex PCR, while the TCRdb copy is restricted to in-frame clones and leaves out a portion. Found here are 25,000 to 35,000 clones, roughly 89% of them singletons; the top ten hold under 15%. Regarding the study as a whole: After PTCy, TRB diversity resembled that of CNI/methotrexate controls. Later post-transplant blood repertoires were often dominated by donor CD8+ memory clones. TRB overlap between skin or GI tissue T cells and blood was limited.

Source material: PBMCs. The chain uses TRBV7-9 and TRBJ1-3; 9 nucleotides line up with TRBD1. This receptor was taken from a middle-aged woman with a blood cancer, CMV-positive, and with a related stem cell donor. DNA for the CDR3: TGTGCCAGCAGCCCACAGGGGGCGAAAGCTGGAAACACCATATATTTT. It codes for CASSPQGAKAGNTIYF.